What follows describes a single T cell receptor beta chain. Its antigen is not identified. Depths of 1 in 200,000 to 1 in 1 million T cells were the sequencing target. Clones were sequenced by immunoSEQ multiplex PCR, and TCRdb holds only the in-frame ones, with some missing. Counted here are some 310,000 clones, roughly 85% occurring once; the ten biggest clones make up approximately 7%. These data belong to a study of cytotoxic CD8 clonotypes in ibrutinib-treated CLL. Across the whole study: Outcomes included 24 partial and 2 complete responses; after median 68 months, around 15 stayed remitted and 12 progressed.

Study-level points and caveats: Higher clonality was seen at ibrutinib response and a return toward baseline at progression.

PBMCs that had been cryopreserved were the source of approximately 2 micrograms of genomic DNA for TCR beta libraries. Trimming took 2 bases from V and 9 from J, leaving 8 bases between them. This CDR3 region has 12 residues. Germline CDR1 is MNHEY and CDR2 is SVGAGI. This rearrangement joins TRBV6-5 to TRBJ1-5, with D unclear. Source: PBMCs, taken before ibrutinib treatment. The receptor was isolated from a human donor with chronic lymphocytic leukemia. This CDR3 reads CASSYGFGPQHF. The CDR3 DNA follows: TGTGCCAGCAGTTACGGTTTCGGGCCCCAGCATTTT.